A single sample is the source of the 21 T cell receptor beta chains below, sequenced in a study of CD8 T cells in ankylosing spondylitis. Broader study findings: A motif of 7 to 9 highly homologous TCR beta variants was seen as apparently characteristic of ankylosing spondylitis blood.

These receptors are not linked to any known antigen. TCRdb recomputed calls from the 5' RACE reads with MiXCR, one row per CDR3 protein. The data contain approximately 400,000 distinct CDR3 sequences, roughly 15% of them singletons. Source material: blood, either unsorted or a sorted T cell fraction (not recorded which). The receptors stem from a male donor with ankylosing spondylitis.

A few counts support this clonotype. The CDR3 nucleotides read TGTGCCAGCAGCTTAACTAGCGGGGGATCGGGGAGGACCCAGTACTTC. Its translation: CASSLTSGGSGRTQYF. The chain couples TRBV7-9 to TRBJ2-5; TRBD2 matches 11 bases. V gave up 2 bases and J gave up 7 bases; unmatched junction bases: 9. The CDR3 is 16 residues long. In germline, CDR1 is SEHNR, CDR2 FQNEAQ (reference sequence). Variable domain in full (rest from reference TRBV7-9 and TRBJ2-5): DTGVSQNPRHKITKRGQNVTFRCDPISEHNRLYWYRQTLGQGPEFLTYFQNEAQLEKSRLLSDRFSAERPKGSFSTLEIQRTEQGDSAMYLCASSLTSGGSGRTQYFGPGTRLLVL.

This chain links TRBV18 with TRBJ2-5; a possible D gene is TRBD2 (6 bases). V lost 2 bases and J lost 0, with 13 bases in between. The germline CDR1 and CDR2 sequences are KGHSH and LQKENI. The CDR3 loop spans 16 amino acids. CDR3 DNA sequence: TGTGCCAGCTCACCAACTCGGACTAACAACCAAGAGACCCAGTACTTC. It encodes CASSPTRTNNQETQYF. The full variable domain, rest sourced from reference TRBV18 and TRBJ2-5, is NAGVMQNPRHLVRRRGQEARLRCSPMKGHSHVYWYRQLPEEGLKFMVYLQKENIIDESGMPKERFSAEFPKEGPSILRIQQVVRGDSAAYFCASSPTRTNNQETQYFGPGTRLLVL.

The rearrangement links TRBV19 to TRBJ2-7; D is undetermined. This CDR3 contains 13 residues. Trimming cost V 3 bases and J 0 bases, with 6 bases left between them. CDR1 and CDR2 from the germline V gene are LNHDA and SQIVND (reference sequence). The CDR3 loop reads CASSIAPSYEQYF. The CDR3 bases are TGTGCCAGTAGTATCGCACCCTCCTACGAGCAGTACTTC.

There are a few counts of this clonotype. The V and J genes are TRBV12-3 or TRBV12-4 and TRBJ1-3; D remains ambiguous. This CDR3 is 15 amino acids long. The V end was cut by 5 bases, the J end by 4 bases, with 15 bases between. The CDR3 nucleotides read TGTGCCAGCAGTCCCCGGGAACAGCTCGGAAACACCATATATTTT. It yields the protein CASSPREQLGNTIYF.

This chain joins TRBV29-1 and TRBJ1-2; D gene unclear. Trimming removed 3 bases from V and 4 bases from J, with 9 bases in between. There are 12 residues in the CDR3. The germline V gene has CDR1 SQVTM and CDR2 ANQGSEA. CDR3 sequence reads: CSVEGRTYGYTF. CDR3 DNA sequence: TGCAGCGTTGAGGGCAGAACCTATGGCTACACCTTC. Full variable domain (remainder filled in from reference TRBV29-1 and TRBJ1-2): SAVISQKPSRDICQRGTSLTIQCQVDSQVTMMFWYRQQPGQSLTLIATANQGSEATYESGFVIDKFPISRPNLTFSTLTVSNMSPEDSSIYLCSVEGRTYGYTFGSGTRLTVV.

The chain uses TRBV12-3 or TRBV12-4 and TRBJ2-6, with a weak D call TRBD1 (5 bases). V lost 4 bases and J lost 0, with 10 bases in between. The CDR3 sequence is 16 residues long. CDR3 protein: CASSYQGPSGANVLTF. In DNA form, the CDR3 reads TGTGCCAGCAGTTATCAGGGTCCCTCTGGGGCCAACGTCCTGACTTTC.

There are many counts of this clonotype. The chain recombines TRBV4-1 with TRBJ1-1, with 7 bases aligning to TRBD1. The J segment lost 1 base and the V segment lost 4 bases, leaving 12 bases of the junction unmatched. Germline values: CDR1 MGHRA, CDR2 YSYEKL. The CDR3 runs to 17 residues. This CDR3 reads CASSRIGTDQRNTEAFF. The CDR3 DNA reads as TGCGCCAGCAGCCGCATAGGGACAGACCAACGGAACACTGAAGCTTTCTTT.

This clonotype came up once. V usage is TRBV9 and J usage is TRBJ1-2; D remains ambiguous. The ends were cut back, 4 bases at V and 0 bases at J, with 16 bases in the middle. CDR3 length: 16 residues. Germline CDR1 reads SGDLS; CDR2 reads YYNGEE. CDR3 loop: CASSRAPGQANYGYTF. DNA of the CDR3: TGTGCCAGCAGCCGTGCTCCGGGTCAAGCTAACTATGGCTACACCTTC.

The V and J genes are TRBV2 and TRBJ1-2, with TRBD1 as a possible D gene (5 bases). Germline CDR1 reads SNHLY; CDR2 reads FYNNEI. This CDR3 is built from 14 residues. Trimming stripped 2 bases from V and 7 bases from J, with 14 bases between. CDR3 sequence: CASSENSGIGGYTF. The CDR3 region has the DNA TGTGCCAGCAGTGAAAATTCAGGGATTGGTGGCTACACCTTC.

The gene calls are TRBV28 and TRBJ1-4, with D perhaps TRBD1 (6 bases). This CDR3 region has 16 residues. The V end lost 6 bases, the J end lost 3 bases, and 17 bases lay between the germline ends. Germline V gene sequence: CDR1 MDHEN, CDR2 SYDVKM. CDR3 loop: CASSPERGLSNEKLFF. The CDR3 DNA is TGTGCCAGCAGCCCGGAACGGGGGCTATCTAATGAAAAACTGTTTTTT.

The rearrangement uses TRBV28 and TRBJ2-3; 15 bases agree with TRBD2. The J segment lost 4 bases and the V segment lost 3 bases, leaving 11 bases of the junction unmatched. Germline V gene lookup returns CDR1 MDHEN and CDR2 SYDVKM. The CDR3 has 19 residues. CDR3 bases: TGTGCCAGCAGTTTGTGGGGACTAGCGGGAGGCGGCATCCCAGATACGCAGTATTTT. This codes for CASSLWGLAGGGIPDTQYF. Looking up the rest from reference TRBV28 and TRBJ2-3 gives the full variable domain: DVKVTQSSRYLVKRTGEKVFLECVQDMDHENMFWYRQDPGLGLRLIYFSYDVKMKEKGDIPEGYSVSREKKERFSLILESASTNQTSMYLCASSLWGLAGGGIPDTQYFGPGTRLTVL.

The chain recombines TRBV20-1 with TRBJ2-7; tentative D call: TRBD2 (5 bases). The CDR3 is made up of 12 amino acids. The V end lost 5 bases, the J end lost 1 base, and 9 bases lay between the germline ends. The germline gives CDR1 DFQATT, CDR2 SNEGSKA (reference sequence). The CDR3 here is CSAFLASYEQYF. The CDR3 nucleotides read TGCAGTGCTTTTCTAGCATCCTACGAGCAGTACTTC.

This chain joins TRBV2 and TRBJ1-5; unclear D gene. The CDR3 is 13 residues long. Looked up from germline, CDR1 is SNHLY and CDR2 is FYNNEI. Trimming left V 3 bases short and J 14 bases short, with 17 bases between. The CDR3 DNA sequence: TGTGCCAGCAGTGAGGGGTCCCGGGCTAAAGAGCATTTT. Residues: CASSEGSRAKEHF.

CDR3 bases: TGTGCCAGCAGCTCGACTAGCGGGCCCTGGGTGGAGCAGTTCTTC. It translates to CASSSTSGPWVEQFF. The chain links TRBV28 to TRBJ2-1, with 10 bases that match TRBD2. Losses at the gene ends were 6 bases for V and 10 bases for J; bases not matched to a gene: 12. The CDR3 runs to 15 residues. The germline V gene has CDR1 MDHEN and CDR2 SYDVKM. The full variable domain, in which reference TRBV28 and TRBJ2-1 provide the parts outside the CDR3, is DVKVTQSSRYLVKRTGEKVFLECVQDMDHENMFWYRQDPGLGLRLIYFSYDVKMKEKGDIPEGYSVSREKKERFSLILESASTNQTSMYLCASSSTSGPWVEQFFGPGTRLTVL.

The chain links TRBV6-1 to TRBJ2-7, with no clear D. Germline-derived CDR1 and CDR2 are MNHNS and SASEGT. CDR3 length: 12 residues. The germline V and J ends were trimmed by 6 bases and 1 base, with 7 bases remaining between them. CDR3 DNA: TGTGCCAGCAGGGGCATTTCCTACGAGCAGTACTTC. This codes for CASRGISYEQYF.

J is TRBJ1-2 and V is TRBV18; TRBD1 agrees at 10 bases. The CDR3 length is 15 residues. Per the germline V gene, CDR1 is KGHSH and CDR2 is LQKENI. With V trimmed by 2 bases and J by 7 bases, 7 bases remained unmatched. The CDR3 sequence: CASSPETDRGGGYTF. Written as DNA, the CDR3 is TGTGCCAGCTCACCAGAAACGGACAGGGGGGGTGGCTACACCTTC.

This clonotype was seen only a few times. The chain combines TRBV7-8 with TRBJ2-6, with D possibly matching TRBD2 (6 bases). This CDR3 is built from 18 residues. The germline V gene has CDR1 SGHVS and CDR2 FQNEAQ. The V gene lost 4 bases and the J gene lost 0 bases, with 16 bases spanning the gap. The CDR3 DNA sequence: TGTGCCAGCAGCTGGTGGGAGGCTTCACGCTCTGGGGCCAACGTCCTGACTTTC. Its translation: CASSWWEASRSGANVLTF.

This clonotype was detected a few times. The chain joins TRBV6-1 to TRBJ1-1; 9 bases agree with TRBD1. Germline loops: CDR1 MNHNS, CDR2 SASEGT. CDR3 size: 14 residues. The ends lost 5 bases at V and 6 bases at J; junction bases unmatched: 7. In DNA, the CDR3 is TGTGCCAGCAGTCCCGACAGGGGGATGGCTGAAGCTTTCTTT. Residues: CASSPDRGMAEAFF.

This clonotype has a handful of counts. This chain connects TRBV12-3 or TRBV12-4 to TRBJ2-1; 12 nucleotides align to TRBD2. The CDR3 length is 19 residues. Unmatched junction bases numbered 15, after V lost 5 bases and J lost 4 bases. CDR3 DNA sequence: TGTGCCAGCAGTGGGGAGGAACTAGCGGGAGGTCGCTATTACAATGAGCAGTTCTTC. Translation: CASSGEELAGGRYYNEQFF.

The chain recombines TRBV11-3 with TRBJ1-3; D perhaps matches TRBD1 (6 bases). The CDR3 has 16 amino acids. Germline CDR1 is SGHNT and CDR2 is YENEEA. V lost 5 bases and J lost 0, with 14 bases in between. The CDR3 is CASSPGHTVSGNTIYF. The CDR3 DNA is TGTGCCAGCAGCCCGGGACATACCGTCTCTGGAAACACCATATATTTT. The full variable domain, in which reference TRBV11-3 and TRBJ1-3 provide the parts outside the CDR3, is EAGVVQSPRYKIIEKKQPVAFWCNPISGHNTLYWYLQNLGQGPELLIRYENEEAVDDSQLPKDRFSAERLKGVDSTLKIQPAELGDSAVYLCASSPGHTVSGNTIYFGEGSWLTVV.

This clonotype was detected a few times. J is TRBJ2-7 and V is TRBV4-3; TRBD1 aligns across 9 bases. This CDR3 region has 18 residues. Germline loops: CDR1 LGHNA, CDR2 YSLEER. After removal of 0 bases from V and 10 bases from J, the junction contained 19 bases not matched to a gene. The DNA of the CDR3 is TGCGCCAGCAGCCAAGATGGGGACAGGGCATATAGCGGGCCGCACCAGTACTTC. It codes for CASSQDGDRAYSGPHQYF.